This passage covers 10 T cell receptor beta chains from one sample sequenced in a study of beta chain features in type 1 diabetes. Expressed TCRB transcripts were sequenced after all isolated RNA was converted to cDNA. Generated by immunoSEQ multiplex PCR, the TCRdb table keeps only in-frame clones and is missing some. The sample records about 260,000 clones, around 20% being singletons. No antigen has been identified for these receptors. Study findings and constraints: Type 1 diabetes patients showed a moderate but significant shortening of TCRB CDR3s in all four CD4+ subsets.

The sequenced material came from naive CD4+ T cells from blood. These receptors came from a woman aged 40 to 50 with type 1 diabetes.

This clone was observed a handful of times. The chain carries TRBV6-5 and TRBJ1-1; perhaps TRBD1 as D (5 bases). The germline V gene has CDR1 MNHEY and CDR2 SVGAGI. The CDR3 contains 15 residues. V lost 0 bases and J 0 bases, leaving 8 bases between the germline ends. The CDR3 spells CASSYSRRVNTEAFF. CDR3 in DNA: TGTGCCAGCAGTTACTCTCGCAGGGTGAACACTGAAGCTTTCTTT.

The chain carries TRBV4-3 and TRBJ1-2; possible D gene TRBD1, 6 bases. Germline assignment: CDR1 LGHNA and CDR2 YSLEER. The V end lost 1 base, the J end lost 4 bases, and 7 bases lay between the germline ends. The CDR3 length is 13 residues. The CDR3 is CASSQVGGYGYTF. Here the CDR3 DNA reads TGCGCCAGCAGCCAAGTAGGGGGCTATGGCTACACCTTC.

The chain links TRBV7-2 to TRBJ2-3; TRBD2 agrees at 11 bases. The CDR3 is 16 residues long. V was pared by 5 bases and J by 6 bases, with 10 bases of the junction left unmatched. Germline assignment: CDR1 SGHTA and CDR2 FQGNSA. DNA of the CDR3: TGTGCCAGCAGCCAAGGGACTAGCGGCGAGTGGGATACGCAGTATTTT. This translates into CASSQGTSGEWDTQYF.

The chain combines TRBV7-2 with TRBJ1-6, with TRBD1 identical over 7 bases. V lost 1 base, J lost 6 bases, and 3 bases stayed unmatched. The germline gives CDR1 SGHTA, CDR2 FQGNSA. CDR3 length: 15 amino acids. The CDR3 DNA follows: TGTGCCAGCAGCTTAGTTTCAGGGGGTAATTCACCCCTCCACTTT. It translates to CASSLVSGGNSPLHF.

The V gene is TRBV6-1, the J gene TRBJ2-3; D is possibly TRBD2 (5 bases). The V gene's germline CDR1 is MNHNS and CDR2 SASEGT. Trimming stripped 4 bases from V and 9 bases from J, with 20 bases between. The CDR3 covers 15 residues. CDR3 coding DNA: TGTGCCAGCAGTGCGCCGGGGTCCTCGGGAAGAACGCAGTATTTT. Translated: CASSAPGSSGRTQYF.

This clone appeared a few times. The chain couples TRBV11-2 to TRBJ1-1; a weak D match, TRBD1 (5 bases). Germline CDR1 is SGHAT and CDR2 is FQNNGV. The V end lost 5 bases, the J end lost 4 bases, and 14 bases lay between the germline ends. This CDR3 is 14 amino acids long. The CDR3 here is CASSVGPGITEAFF. Here the CDR3 DNA reads TGTGCCAGCAGCGTGGGGCCAGGGATCACTGAAGCTTTCTTT. The variable domain in full, with the rest retrieved from reference TRBV11-2 and TRBJ1-1, is EAGVAQSPRYKIIEKRQSVAFWCNPISGHATLYWYQQILGQGPKLLIQFQNNGVVDDSQLPKDRFSAERLKGVDSTLKIQPAKLEDSAVYLCASSVGPGITEAFFGQGTRLTVV.

The rearrangement joins TRBV29-1 to TRBJ2-3; 7 bases fit TRBD2. The CDR3 length is 14 residues. Germline V CDR1 and CDR2: SQVTM, ANQGSEA. J was trimmed by 0 bases and V by 4 bases; bases with no gene match: 4. The DNA for the CDR3 is TGCAGCGTTGGTGGCGGGAGTAGCACAGATACGCAGTATTTT. Protein sequence: CSVGGGSSTDTQYF.

This chain joins TRBV7-2 and TRBJ2-1; TRBD1 might be the D (6 bases). The CDR3 consists of 13 residues. Germline loops: CDR1 SGHTA, CDR2 FQGNSA. Trimming shortened V by 5 bases and J by 7 bases, and 12 bases separated the two germline ends. The CDR3 nucleotides read TGTGCCAGCAGCCCTACCCAGGGGAATGAGCAGTTCTTC. It translates to CASSPTQGNEQFF.

The V call is TRBV19, the J call TRBJ1-1; D remains unclear. The CDR3 consists of 12 residues. The V end lost 5 bases, the J end lost 4 bases, and 8 bases lay between the germline ends. Germline lookup yields CDR1 LNHDA and CDR2 SQIVND (reference sequence). This chain's CDR3 is CASSLPRTEAFF. CDR3 DNA: TGTGCCAGTAGTCTTCCCCGCACTGAAGCTTTCTTT.

This clone occurred a few times. The V call is TRBV29-1, the J call TRBJ2-7; 8 bases match TRBD1. Germline lookup yields CDR1 SQVTM and CDR2 ANQGSEA. The CDR3 length is 13 residues. Trimming cost V 2 bases and J 0 bases; bases outside gene matches: 0. The DNA of the CDR3 is TGCAGCGTTGAACAGGGGGCCTCCTACGAGCAGTACTTC. Translation: CSVEQGASYEQYF.